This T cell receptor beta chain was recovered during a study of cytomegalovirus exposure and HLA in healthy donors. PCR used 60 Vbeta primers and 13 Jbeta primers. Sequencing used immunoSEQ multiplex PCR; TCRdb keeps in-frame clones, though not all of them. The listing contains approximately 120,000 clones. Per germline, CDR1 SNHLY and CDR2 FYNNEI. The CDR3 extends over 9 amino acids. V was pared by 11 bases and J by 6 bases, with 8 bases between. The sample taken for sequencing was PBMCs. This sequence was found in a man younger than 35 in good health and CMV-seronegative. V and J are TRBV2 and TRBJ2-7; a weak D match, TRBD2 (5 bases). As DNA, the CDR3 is TGTGCCTTCGGAGGCGAGCAGTACTTC. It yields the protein CAFGGEQYF.